Listed below are T cell receptor beta chains from one sample, sequenced in a study of Graves' ophthalmopathy and Graves' hyperthyroidism. TCRdb itself ran the multiplex PCR reads through MiXCR, one entry per CDR3 protein. There are a few hundred thousand distinct CDR3 sequences in the sample; under 45% occur only once, and about 4.6% lies in the top ten. Sequencing input: peripheral blood or thyroid tissue (not recorded which). The source is an adult man with Graves' hyperthyroidism. Each CDR3 is given with its conserved first and last residue. A D gene is named only where the DNA matches it firmly. Expanded clones get a size class; other rows say once, few or many, or leave the size out.

cdr3_nt: TGTGCCACCAGTGATGTCCGGGACAGAGAGACCCAGTACTTC
cdr3_aa: CATSDVRDRETQYF
clone_size: .
d_call: TRBD1
v_call: TRBV10-3
j_call: TRBJ2-5
cdr3_length: 14

cdr3_nt: TGTGCCAGCAGCGTAGGAGGGACAGTCACTGAAGCTTTCTTT
cdr3_aa: CASSVGGTVTEAFF
clone_size: many
d_call: TRBD1
v_call: TRBV9
j_call: TRBJ1-1
cdr3_length: 14

cdr3_nt: TGTGCCAGTAGTCCTGGGCCGGGACGCCGGCAAGAGACCCAGTACTTC
cdr3_aa: CASSPGPGRRQETQYF
clone_size: few
d_call: .
v_call: TRBV19
j_call: TRBJ2-5
cdr3_length: 16

cdr3_nt: TGTGCCTGGTTTACTTCAAACTATGGCTACACCTTC
cdr3_aa: CAWFTSNYGYTF
clone_size: .
d_call: .
v_call: TRBV30
j_call: TRBJ1-2
cdr3_length: 12

cdr3_nt: TGTGCCAGCAGCGCGGAGGGGGTTAATGAAAAACTGTTTTTT
cdr3_aa: CASSAEGVNEKLFF
clone_size: .
d_call: .
v_call: TRBV6-5
j_call: TRBJ1-4
cdr3_length: 14

cdr3_nt: TGCGCCAGCAGCTTGGAGGGGACAGATCCAAATCAGCCCCAGCATTTT
cdr3_aa: CASSLEGTDPNQPQHF
clone_size: .
d_call: TRBD1
v_call: TRBV5-1
j_call: TRBJ1-5
cdr3_length: 16

cdr3_nt: TGTGCCAGCAGCGTAGGCCTTGGGACAGGCCGCCTAAACTATGGCTACACCTTC
cdr3_aa: CASSVGLGTGRLNYGYTF
clone_size: few
d_call: TRBD1
v_call: TRBV9
j_call: TRBJ1-2
cdr3_length: 18

cdr3_nt: TGCGCCAGCAGTGAGACTGGTGGCTACACCTTC
cdr3_aa: CASSETGGYTF
clone_size: .
d_call: .
v_call: TRBV10-2
j_call: TRBJ1-2
cdr3_length: 11

cdr3_nt: TGCGCCAGCAGTGAGGGTGGTAGAAGCACAGATACGCAGTATTTT
cdr3_aa: CASSEGGRSTDTQYF
clone_size: .
d_call: .
v_call: TRBV10-1
j_call: TRBJ2-3
cdr3_length: 15

cdr3_nt: TGTGCCAGCAGGACAACACCTTACGAGCAGTACTTC
cdr3_aa: CASRTTPYEQYF
clone_size: .
d_call: .
v_call: TRBV10-3
j_call: TRBJ2-7
cdr3_length: 12

cdr3_nt: TGTGCCAGCAGCCCAGGTGGGGGCACAGATACGCAGTACTTC
cdr3_aa: CASSPGGGTDTQYF
clone_size: few
d_call: .
v_call: TRBV7-9
j_call: TRBJ2-7
cdr3_length: 14